This T cell receptor (beta chain) was recorded in a study of T cell responses to AZD1222 COVID-19 vaccine. Libraries were prepared by immunoSEQ multiplex PCR; TCRdb keeps only in-frame clonotypes and omits some of them. The sample consists of fewer than 150,000 clones, roughly 92% of them appearing once. The germline V and J ends were trimmed by 6 bases and 4 bases, with 15 bases remaining between them. This CDR3 has 14 residues. Germline V lookup: CDR1 MDHEN, CDR2 SYDVKM. This clone has only one observation. The gene calls are TRBV28 and TRBJ1-1; D gene unclear. The clonotype was recovered from an adult who received the AZD1222 COVID-19 vaccine. Material: peripheral blood, obtained 28 days after the second AZD1222 dose. In DNA form, the CDR3 reads TGTGCCAGCAGCATTAGGACGGTGGGCACTGAAGCTTTCTTT. This gives the protein CASSIRTVGTEAFF.